This T cell receptor (beta chain) is drawn from a study of blood T cell repertoires in COVID-19. Across the study: Collection of acute and convalescent COVID-19 samples took place in the United States, Italy and Spain. Nucleic acid was either cDNA or gDNA, and it came from T cells, B-cell-depleted T cells, or PBMCs.

Germline CDR1 SEHNR, CDR2 FQNEAQ (reference sequence). The CDR3 totals 11 residues. Trimming removed 7 bases at V and 5 bases at J, with 8 bases between. As handled by the study authors: Reference gene primer amplification gave nucleated cell count estimates. Data came from immunoSEQ multiplex PCR; TCRdb stores just in-frame clones and leaves some out. V, J and clone size derive from that table, while D and trimming were established from the DNA sequence. The sample records approximately 100,000 clones, less than 85% being singletons. Input material: peripheral blood. This clonotype originated in a woman aged 60 to 75 with acute or convalescent COVID-19. The J gene is TRBJ1-1, the V gene TRBV7-9; D is undetermined. The CDR3 loop reads CASTEGTEAFF. The CDR3 DNA follows: TGTGCCAGCACCGAGGGTACTGAAGCTTTCTTT. The whole variable domain, filled in from reference TRBV7-9 and TRBJ1-1, reads DTGVSQNPRHKITKRGQNVTFRCDPISEHNRLYWYRQTLGQGPEFLTYFQNEAQLEKSRLLSDRFSAERPKGSFSTLEIQRTEQGDSAMYLCASTEGTEAFFGQGTRLTVV.